This passage covers 15 T cell receptor beta chains from one sample sequenced in a study of blood T cell repertoires in COVID-19. The assay was immunoSEQ multiplex PCR, and TCRdb's table has in-frame clones only and misses some. The data hold some 220,000 clones, with roughly nine tenths observed a single time. Sequencing was done on a sample of PBMCs or T cells enriched from blood (not recorded which). The receptor source for this set is a woman aged 50 to 60 in a cohort exposed to, infected with or recovered from COVID-19 (not recorded which).

The sample holds one count of this clone. The chain carries TRBV18 and TRBJ1-1; D ambiguous. Trimming cost V 4 bases and J 1 base, with 10 bases left between them. The CDR3 runs 14 residues. Germline V gene sequence: CDR1 KGHSH, CDR2 LQKENI. CDR3 sequence (DNA): TGTGCCAGCTCACAACACAGACAGAACACTGAAGCTTTCTTT. As protein: CASSQHRQNTEAFF.

The chain employs TRBV5-1 and TRBJ1-3; perhaps TRBD1 as D (6 bases). The CDR3 covers 15 residues. Trimming took 2 bases from V and 2 from J, leaving 11 bases between them. Germline CDR1 reads SGHRS; CDR2 reads YFSETQ. This CDR3 reads CASSFSTGTGNTIYF. The CDR3 DNA follows: TGCGCCAGCAGCTTCTCCACAGGGACTGGAAACACCATATATTTT.

The chain links TRBV5-5 to TRBJ1-6; TRBD1 matches at 8 bases. The CDR3 is made up of 17 amino acids. Losses at the gene ends were 0 bases for V and 5 bases for J; bases not matched to a gene: 7. Germline assignment: CDR1 SGHKS and CDR2 YYEKEE (reference sequence). The CDR3 protein is CASSLGPGGSNNSPLHF. The DNA of the CDR3 is TGTGCCAGCAGCTTGGGTCCAGGGGGCTCGAATAATTCACCCCTCCACTTT.

The rearrangement uses TRBV6-5 and TRBJ1-3; 8 nucleotides agree with TRBD1. Germline-derived CDR1 and CDR2 are MNHEY and SVGAGI. CDR3 size: 14 residues. V dropped 4 bases and J dropped 2; count of bases not matched to a gene: 1. The DNA of the CDR3 is TGTGCCAGCAGTTTACAGGGGGCTGGAAACACCATATATTTT. Amino acids: CASSLQGAGNTIYF.

The chain has TRBV12-3 or TRBV12-4 and TRBJ2-1, with unresolved D. This CDR3 is built from 12 residues. V shed 3 bases and J shed 9 bases, with 9 bases lying between them. The CDR3 DNA sequence: TGTGCCAGCAGTTTCCCCCTTAGTGAGCAGTTCTTC. Its translation is CASSFPLSEQFF.

This clone was detected once. V usage is TRBV20-1 and J usage is TRBJ2-5; 10 nucleotides line up with TRBD1. This CDR3 comprises 11 residues. Germline V gives CDR1 DFQATT, CDR2 SNEGSKA (reference sequence). This chain's CDR3 is CRDRGRETQYF. The DNA of the CDR3 is TGCAGAGACAGGGGGCGAGAGACCCAGTACTTC.

The chain employs TRBV4-1 and TRBJ2-7; 7 nucleotides agree with TRBD1. This CDR3 contains 15 residues. The J segment lost 3 bases and the V segment lost 3 bases, leaving 8 bases of the junction unmatched. CDR1 and CDR2 from the germline V gene are MGHRA and YSYEKL. This CDR3 reads CASSQMGQQIYEQYF. The CDR3 region has the DNA TGCGCCAGCAGCCAGATGGGACAGCAGATCTACGAGCAGTACTTC.

The chain is built from TRBV10-3 and TRBJ2-3, with D tentatively TRBD2 (6 bases). The length of the CDR3 is 17 residues. The ends were cut back, 0 bases at V and 0 bases at J, with 13 bases in the middle. Per germline, CDR1 ENHRY and CDR2 SYGVKD. CDR3 protein: CAISESINRGSTDTQYF. The CDR3 nucleotides are TGTGCCATCAGTGAGTCGATTAATCGGGGGAGCACAGATACGCAGTATTTT.

J is TRBJ1-6 and V is TRBV5-1, with D unclear. Trimming cost V 0 bases and J 6 bases, with 10 bases left between them. The CDR3 loop spans 15 amino acids. The germline V gene encodes CDR1 SGHRS and CDR2 YFSETQ. The CDR3 loop reads CASSLEGRSNSPLHF. As DNA, the CDR3 is TGCGCCAGCAGCTTGGAAGGAAGGAGTAATTCACCCCTCCACTTT.

V gene TRBV28 combines with J gene TRBJ1-3; D possibly corresponds to TRBD1 (5 bases). Trimming shortened V by 10 bases and J by 2 bases, and 15 bases separated the two germline ends. This CDR3 contains 14 residues. The germline gives CDR1 MDHEN, CDR2 SYDVKM. This CDR3 is CATFTGGTGNTIYF. The CDR3 region has the DNA TGTGCCACTTTTACGGGGGGGACTGGAAACACCATATATTTT.

The rearrangement links TRBV2 to TRBJ1-1, with TRBD1 matching over 9 bases. CDR3 length: 16 amino acids. CDR1 is SNHLY and CDR2 is FYNNEI in the germline V gene. Unmatched junction bases numbered 7, after V lost 4 bases and J lost 1 base. CDR3 sequence reads: CASSVGQGMGNTEAFF. The CDR3 DNA is TGTGCCAGCAGTGTAGGACAGGGGATGGGGAACACTGAAGCTTTCTTT. The variable domain in full, completed from reference TRBV2 and TRBJ1-1, reads EPEVTQTPSHQVTQMGQEVILRCVPISNHLYFYWYRQILGQKVEFLVSFYNNEISEKSEIFDDQFSVERPDGSNFTLKIRSTKLEDSAMYFCASSVGQGMGNTEAFFGQGTRLTVV.

This chain links TRBV4-3 with TRBJ1-2; 7 bases line up with TRBD1. Germline CDR1 and CDR2: LGHNA and YSLEER. Trimming at V came to 0 bases and at J to 4 bases, leaving 5 bases not matched to a gene. The CDR3 length is 15 residues. The CDR3 coding sequence is TGCGCCAGCAGCCAAGATGGACAGGAGATCTATGGCTACACCTTC. It specifies CASSQDGQEIYGYTF.

This clone was detected a few times. The rearrangement uses TRBV10-2 and TRBJ1-1, with a tentative D call TRBD1 (5 bases). Germline lookup yields CDR1 WSHSY and CDR2 SAAADI. CDR3 length: 15 amino acids. Deletions cut 6 bases from V and 0 bases from J, with 14 bases between. The CDR3 here is CASRSAGRVNTEAFF. CDR3 DNA: TGCGCCAGCAGGAGCGCGGGACGGGTGAACACTGAAGCTTTCTTT.

This chain links TRBV29-1 with TRBJ1-2, with unresolved D. CDR3 length: 12 amino acids. Deletions cut 6 bases from V and 4 bases from J, with 12 bases between. Germline loops: CDR1 SQVTM, CDR2 ANQGSEA. Here the CDR3 reads CSVDRSAYGYTF. The CDR3 nucleotides are TGCAGCGTCGATCGGTCTGCCTATGGCTACACCTTC.

The genes are TRBV6-5 and TRBJ1-3; no definite D call. Trimming stripped 5 bases from V and 0 bases from J, with 11 bases between. The germline CDR1 and CDR2 sequences are MNHEY and SVGAGI. This CDR3 comprises 15 residues. CDR3 in amino acids: CASSITVHSGNTIYF. CDR3 DNA: TGTGCCAGCAGTATTACTGTCCACTCTGGAAACACCATATATTTT.